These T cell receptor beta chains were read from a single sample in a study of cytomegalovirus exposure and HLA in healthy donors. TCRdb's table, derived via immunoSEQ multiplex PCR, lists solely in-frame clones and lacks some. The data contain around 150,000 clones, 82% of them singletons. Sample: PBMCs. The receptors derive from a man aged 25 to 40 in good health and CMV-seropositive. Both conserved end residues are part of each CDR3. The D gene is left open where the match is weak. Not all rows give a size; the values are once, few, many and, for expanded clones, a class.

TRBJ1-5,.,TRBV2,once,TGTGCCAGCACAAGAGACCGCGGTAGCAATCAGCCCCAGCATTTT,CASTRDRGSNQPQHF
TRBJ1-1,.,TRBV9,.,TGTGCCAGCAGCGTAGTCCCCGTCGGCGGCACTGAAGCTTTCTTT,CASSVVPVGGTEAFF
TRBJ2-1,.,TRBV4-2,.,TGTGCCAGCAGCCTGGGACACGGCAACAATGAGCAGTTCTTC,CASSLGHGNNEQFF
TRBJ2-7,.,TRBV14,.,TGTGCCAGCAGTCACGGAGGGGTTCACGAGCAGTACTTC,CASSHGGVHEQYF
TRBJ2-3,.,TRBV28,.,TGTGCCAGCAGTTTATTCCCTAGCGGAGGGGGATGGGATACGCAGTATTTT,CASSLFPSGGGWDTQYF
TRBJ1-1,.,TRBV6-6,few,TGTGCCAGCACTAACGGAGGGTCCACTGAAGCTTTCTTT,CASTNGGSTEAFF
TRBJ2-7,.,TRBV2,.,TGTGCCAGCAGTGAGGCGGGGCTGACATACGAGCAGTACTTC,CASSEAGLTYEQYF
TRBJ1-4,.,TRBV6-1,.,TGTGCCAGCAGTGAGACAGGTCGCCTCGGGGAAAAACTGTTTTTT,CASSETGRLGEKLFF
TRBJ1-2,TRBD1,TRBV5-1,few,TGCGCCAGCAGCTTGGCCGGGACAGGGGGCCCTAACTATGGCTACACCTTC,CASSLAGTGGPNYGYTF
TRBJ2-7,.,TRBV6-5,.,TGTGCCAGCAGTTACGGTTGGGGGCGGGGGTACGAGCAGTACTTC,CASSYGWGRGYEQYF
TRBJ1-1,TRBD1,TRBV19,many,TGTGCCAGTAGTATGACAGGGGGCAACACTGAAGCTTTCTTT,CASSMTGGNTEAFF
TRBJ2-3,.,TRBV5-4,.,TGTGCCAGCAGCTTGTCGGGCAGGGTGGAATGGGCAGATACGCAGTATTTT,CASSLSGRVEWADTQYF
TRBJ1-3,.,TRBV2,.,TGTGCCAGCAGCATAATTCAGGGTTCTGGAAACACCATATATTTT,CASSIIQGSGNTIYF
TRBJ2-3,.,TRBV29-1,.,TGCAGCGTTGAGAGGGAGGGGGGGACTAGCACAGATACGCAGTATTTT,CSVEREGGTSTDTQYF
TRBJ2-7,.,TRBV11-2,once,TGTGCCAGCAGCTTAGAGGCTCTAGCTGTCTACGAGCAGTACTTC,CASSLEALAVYEQYF
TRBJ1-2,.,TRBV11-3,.,TGTGCCAGCAGCTTAGATGGACAGTTGCCCTATGGCTACACCTTC,CASSLDGQLPYGYTF
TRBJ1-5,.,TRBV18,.,TGTGCCAGCTCACCGGGGGGTCCTCAGCCCCAGCATTTT,CASSPGGPQPQHF
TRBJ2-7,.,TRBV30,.,TGTGCCTGGACCTCATTAAGGGGCTCCTACGAGCAGTACTTC,CAWTSLRGSYEQYF
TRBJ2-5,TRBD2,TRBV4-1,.,TGCGCCAGCAGCCAGGGACTAGCGGGGGCCGAGACAGAGACCCAGTACTTC,CASSQGLAGAETETQYF
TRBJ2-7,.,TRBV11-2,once,TGTGCCAGCAGCTCCTCCGGGGAGCAGTACTTC,CASSSSGEQYF
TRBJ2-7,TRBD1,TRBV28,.,TGTGCCAGCAGTTCTGGGGGGACAGGCGACTACGAGCAGTACTTC,CASSSGGTGDYEQYF
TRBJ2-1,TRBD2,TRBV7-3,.,TGTGCCAGCAGCTTGACCCAGCGGGATAACAATGAGCAGTTCTTC,CASSLTQRDNNEQFF
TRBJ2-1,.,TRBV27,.,TGTGCCAGCAGTTTGACCAGGGTCAATGAGCAGTTCTTC,CASSLTRVNEQFF
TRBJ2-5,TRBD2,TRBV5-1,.,TGCGCCAGCAGCTTAGCTAGCGGAGGACAAGAGACCCAGTACTTC,CASSLASGGQETQYF
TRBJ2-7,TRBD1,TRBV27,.,TGTGCCAGCAGTTTAAAGTGGGGGACAGGGGGCTACGAGCAGTACTTC,CASSLKWGTGGYEQYF
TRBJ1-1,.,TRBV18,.,TGTGCCAGCTCACCAAGAGGGGAGGCCTCGAACACTGAAGCTTTCTTT,CASSPRGEASNTEAFF
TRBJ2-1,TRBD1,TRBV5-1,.,TGCGCCAGCAGCTTCTCGACGGGACAGGGGTCAGATGAGCAGTTCTTC,CASSFSTGQGSDEQFF
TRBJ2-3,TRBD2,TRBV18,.,TGTGCCAGCTCACTAACCCTAGCGGGGACCACAGATACGCAGTATTTT,CASSLTLAGTTDTQYF
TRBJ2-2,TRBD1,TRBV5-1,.,TGCGCCAGCAGGCCCGGGACAGGGAGCAACACCGGGGAGCTGTTTTTT,CASRPGTGSNTGELFF
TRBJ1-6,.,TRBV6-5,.,TGTGCCAGCAGTTACAGCCGTCAATCACCCCTCCACTTT,CASSYSRQSPLHF
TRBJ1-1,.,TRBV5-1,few,TGCGCCAGCAGCACCAACAGGGTGGAGGACACTGAAGCTTTCTTT,CASSTNRVEDTEAFF
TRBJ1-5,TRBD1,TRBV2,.,TGTGCCAGCAGACAGGGGGAAGGGGGTCAGCCCCAGCATTTT,CASRQGEGGQPQHF
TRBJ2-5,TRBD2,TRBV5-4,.,TGTGCCAGCAGCGCGGGACTAGCGGGAGAGACCCAGTACTTC,CASSAGLAGETQYF